This entry features one TCR beta chain sequence. Its target is unknown. The record originates from a study of cytomegalovirus exposure and HLA in healthy donors. Whole-study results and caveats: Some segments of the V type, notably TRBV6-2 and TRBV6-3, were excluded as indistinguishable. Most subjects' HLA-A and HLA-B alleles were reportedly predicted from TCR beta sequences. In a later analysis, a missense DCLRE1C variant was linked to TCR beta V- and J-gene trimming.

This CDR3 contains 16 residues. The germline V gene has CDR1 SGHNT and CDR2 YENEEA. V trimming: 5 bases; J trimming: 3 bases; junction bases outside the gene matches: 7. PCR involved 60 Vbeta and 13 Jbeta primers. Clones were sequenced by immunoSEQ multiplex PCR, and TCRdb holds only the in-frame ones, with some missing. The top ten clones hold 8% to 10% of a sample with more than 80,000 clones, roughly 86% of them seen once. The TCR originated in a man between 25 and 39 years old in good health and CMV-seropositive. The material sequenced was PBMCs. The chain recombines TRBV11-3 with TRBJ2-1; 10 bases match TRBD2. As DNA, the CDR3 is TGTGCCAGCAGCCTCCGGCTAGCGGGAGACTACAATGAGCAGTTCTTC. As protein: CASSLRLAGDYNEQFF.